This TCR beta chain appears in the sequencing data of a study of T-cell memory formation after mild COVID-19. Study at large: Clusters were largely donor specific.

TCRdb ran MiXCR on the 5' RACE reads and lists one entry per CDR3 protein. This sample has roughly 400,000 distinct CDR3 sequences, with 20% to 25% found just once. General study findings and limits: The appearance of some responding clones in pre-infection memory suggested that cross-reactive memory joined. Among CD4+ contracting clones, most were CM and EM, and CD8+ ones EMRA.

This clonotype was seen once. Its matching antigen is unknown. This CDR3 is built from 15 residues. After removal of 3 bases from V and 4 bases from J, the junction contained 5 bases not matched to a gene. The receptor comes from an adult woman who had mild COVID-19 (a few samples of this study predate the infection). Cell type and time point are not known. The rearrangement uses TRBV12-3 or TRBV12-4 and TRBJ2-1; 8 bases map to TRBD2. Sample: PBMCs or a T cell subset sorted from them (not recorded which). The DNA of the CDR3 is TGTGCCAGCAGTTTCAGGCGGGGGGAGTACAATGAGCAGTTCTTC. Its translation: CASSFRRGEYNEQFF.